These T cell receptor beta chains were read from a single sample in a study of OX40 agonist ivuxolimab in advanced cancers. The method was immunoSEQ multiplex PCR; TCRdb's version includes in-frame clones alone and lacks a portion of them. The sample holds roughly 72,000 clones, 80% to 90% seen once. Source: CD4+ or CD8+ T cells sorted from blood, taken in a trial of the OX40 agonist ivuxolimab. The receptor source for this set is an adult with an advanced solid tumor such as melanoma, head and neck, liver or kidney cancer. Each CDR3 is given with its conserved first and last residue. A D gene is named only where the DNA matches it firmly. Part of the rows lack a size; the others show once, few, many or a class for expanded clones.

.,TRBJ2-1,TRBV18,.,TGTGCCAGCTCACCCTCAGCCTCCCCTTACAATGAGCAGTTCTTC,CASSPSASPYNEQFF
once,TRBJ2-1,TRBV2,.,TGTGCCAGCACTTACGACAGGCGGGGTGAGCAGTTCTTC,CASTYDRRGEQFF
medium-sized,TRBJ2-2,TRBV9,TRBD1,TGTGCCAGCAGCGTAACAAGGGACAGGGTGAACACCGGGGAGCTGTTTTTT,CASSVTRDRVNTGELFF
.,TRBJ2-7,TRBV5-1,TRBD1,TGCGCCACCCAGCGGACAGGGTCCGGCGAGCAGTACTTC,CATQRTGSGEQYF
.,TRBJ2-1,TRBV11-3,TRBD2,TGTGCCAGCAGCTCCCGCCAGGTAGCGGGGGGCTCCTACAATGAGCAGTTCTTC,CASSSRQVAGGSYNEQFF
.,TRBJ2-7,TRBV11-2,.,TGTGCCAGCAGATTACACAGGGAATACGAGCAGTACTTC,CASRLHREYEQYF
.,TRBJ1-4,TRBV6-6,.,TGTGCCAGCAGTCCCGGTGGCGAAAAACTGTTTTTT,CASSPGGEKLFF
.,TRBJ2-2,TRBV12-5,.,TGTGCTAGTGGTTTGGTGGCAGGGCCCACCGGGGAGCTGTTTTTT,CASGLVAGPTGELFF
.,TRBJ1-3,TRBV5-1,TRBD1,TGCGCCAGCAGCCAGAAGCCTTACCAGGGGGCACTCTCTGGAAACACCATATATTTT,CASSQKPYQGALSGNTIYF
.,TRBJ2-1,TRBV9,.,TGTGCCAGCAGCACCAGACAGAGTTCGTGGGTCAATGAGCAGTTCTTC,CASSTRQSSWVNEQFF
.,TRBJ2-5,TRBV7-9,.,TGTGCCAGCAGCACCAGAGCTCTAGACCAAGAGACCCAGTACTTC,CASSTRALDQETQYF
once,TRBJ2-7,TRBV6-1,.,TGTGCCAGCAGTGAACAAGGACGGCTGATCTACGAGCAGTACTTC,CASSEQGRLIYEQYF
.,TRBJ2-7,TRBV19,.,TGTGCCAGTACACCCTGGGAGCAGTACTTC,CASTPWEQYF
.,TRBJ2-5,TRBV2,.,TGTGCCAGCAGTGCCCAGGGGAGTGGAGAGACCCAGTACTTC,CASSAQGSGETQYF
.,TRBJ1-3,TRBV18,.,TGTGCCAGCTCATCAACGGCTGGAAACACCATATATTTT,CASSSTAGNTIYF
.,TRBJ1-2,TRBV10-3,.,TGTGCCATCACAGGAAATCCTGCGAGCTATGGCTACACCTTC,CAITGNPASYGYTF
.,TRBJ1-2,TRBV5-4,.,TGTGCCAGCAGCCAAGATGGGACCGTGAACTATGGCTACACCTTC,CASSQDGTVNYGYTF
.,TRBJ2-7,TRBV7-3,.,TGTGCCAGCAGCTTATTTAGCGGTGGGGGGTACTACGAGCAGTACTTC,CASSLFSGGGYYEQYF
.,TRBJ2-1,TRBV5-6,.,TGTGCCAGCAGGAAGCGTCAAGGGTCGATATCCTACAATGAGCAGTTCTTC,CASRKRQGSISYNEQFF
once,TRBJ1-1,TRBV28,.,TGTGCCAGCAGTTTATCCGCGGACGGGGGCACTGAAGCTTTCTTT,CASSLSADGGTEAFF
.,TRBJ2-6,TRBV19,.,TGTGCCAGTAGTATTTTAAGGAGTCGCTCTGGGGCCAACGTCCTGACTTTC,CASSILRSRSGANVLTF
.,TRBJ1-1,TRBV6-6,TRBD1,TGTGCCAGCAGTCCGGACAGGTATTTTCCTGAAGCTTTCTTT,CASSPDRYFPEAFF
few,TRBJ1-4,TRBV28,.,TGTGCCAGCAGTCGAGGACAGCGGAGGGAAAAACTGTTTTTT,CASSRGQRREKLFF
.,TRBJ2-3,TRBV9,.,TGTGCCAGCAGCGCCCAGGGGACAGATACGCAGTATTTT,CASSAQGTDTQYF
.,TRBJ2-7,TRBV2,.,TGTGCCAGCAGTGTGGGGGACACAACCTACGAGCAGTACTTC,CASSVGDTTYEQYF
once,TRBJ1-3,TRBV5-1,.,TGCGCCAGCAGCGAGCAGGGTTTAGGTACTGGAAACACCATATATTTT,CASSEQGLGTGNTIYF
.,TRBJ1-5,TRBV5-4,.,TGTGCCAGCAGCTTGTGGTCCAGGGTAGGGGGTCAGCCCCAGCATTTT,CASSLWSRVGGQPQHF
.,TRBJ1-2,TRBV5-4,TRBD1,TGTGCCAGCAGCTTCGACAGGGGAAATGGCTACACCTTC,CASSFDRGNGYTF
.,TRBJ2-7,TRBV11-3,TRBD1,TGTGCCAGCAGCGCGGACAGGGGGCCCAACGAGCAGTACTTC,CASSADRGPNEQYF
.,TRBJ2-7,TRBV27,.,TGTGCCAGCAGTTCCATGGTTGGGGCTAGATCCTACGAGCAGTACTTC,CASSSMVGARSYEQYF
.,TRBJ1-3,TRBV5-8,.,TGTGCCAGCAGCTTGGGAAGGAGCTCTGGAAACACCATATATTTT,CASSLGRSSGNTIYF
.,TRBJ2-1,TRBV5-1,TRBD2,TGCGCCAGCAGCCCTAGCGGGACCCTAGGTTACAATGAGCAGTTCTTC,CASSPSGTLGYNEQFF
.,TRBJ2-7,TRBV6-4,TRBD2,TGTGCCAGCAGGGTAGCGGGAGGGCCAGCCTACGAGCAGTACTTC,CASRVAGGPAYEQYF
.,TRBJ1-1,TRBV6-1,.,TGTGCCAGTTCTAACATGAGGAACACTGAAGCTTTCTTT,CASSNMRNTEAFF
.,TRBJ2-7,TRBV7-9,.,TGTGCCAGCAGCCCCGGTCTGGACAGTTCCGAGCAGTACTTC,CASSPGLDSSEQYF
once,TRBJ2-6,TRBV19,.,TGTGCCAGTAGTATTGGGGGAGGATACTCTGGGGCCAACGTCCTGACTTTC,CASSIGGGYSGANVLTF
.,TRBJ1-2,TRBV5-1,TRBD1,TGCGCCAGCAGCTCCCAGGGGGCAAGCTATGGCTACACCTTC,CASSSQGASYGYTF
.,TRBJ2-5,TRBV6-7,.,TGTGCCAGCAGTTACCCGCCCGGGCAGCAAGAGACCCAGTACTTC,CASSYPPGQQETQYF
.,TRBJ1-5,TRBV15,.,TGTGCCACCAGCAGAGATGACGTGAGGCTTTATAGCAATCAGCCCCAGCATTTT,CATSRDDVRLYSNQPQHF
.,TRBJ2-3,TRBV5-1,TRBD2,TGCGCCAGCAGCCGCGCCTTAGCGGGAGGTTCGGATACGCAGTATTTT,CASSRALAGGSDTQYF
.,TRBJ2-6,TRBV6-1,.,TGTGCCAGCAGTGAACGGGTCCGCCTCTCTGGGGCCAACGTCCTGACTTTC,CASSERVRLSGANVLTF
.,TRBJ2-7,TRBV10-3,.,TGTGCCATCAGCCCCCCTTCCTACGAGCAGTACTTC,CAISPPSYEQYF
.,TRBJ2-1,TRBV21-1,.,TGTGCCAGCAGCAGACTCCGCTTGGACAGATTCTCCTACAATGAGCAGTTCTTC,CASSRLRLDRFSYNEQFF
.,TRBJ2-3,TRBV4-1,.,TGCGCCAGCAGCCAAGCCCAGGGTTGGAGCACAGATACGCAGTATTTT,CASSQAQGWSTDTQYF
.,TRBJ1-2,TRBV28,TRBD1,TGTGCCAGCGGCGCCCGGGACAGGGTGCGAGGCTACACCTTC,CASGARDRVRGYTF
.,TRBJ2-2,TRBV15,TRBD1,TGTGCCACCCGACGAAACAGGGGGCGCACCGCCGGGGAGCTGTTTTTT,CATRRNRGRTAGELFF
.,TRBJ1-1,TRBV10-3,.,TGTGCCGTCCGACTTCAAATGAACACTGAAGCTTTCTTT,CAVRLQMNTEAFF
.,TRBJ2-7,TRBV18,.,TGTGCCAGCTCACCAGAAGGGTACGAGCAGTACTTC,CASSPEGYEQYF